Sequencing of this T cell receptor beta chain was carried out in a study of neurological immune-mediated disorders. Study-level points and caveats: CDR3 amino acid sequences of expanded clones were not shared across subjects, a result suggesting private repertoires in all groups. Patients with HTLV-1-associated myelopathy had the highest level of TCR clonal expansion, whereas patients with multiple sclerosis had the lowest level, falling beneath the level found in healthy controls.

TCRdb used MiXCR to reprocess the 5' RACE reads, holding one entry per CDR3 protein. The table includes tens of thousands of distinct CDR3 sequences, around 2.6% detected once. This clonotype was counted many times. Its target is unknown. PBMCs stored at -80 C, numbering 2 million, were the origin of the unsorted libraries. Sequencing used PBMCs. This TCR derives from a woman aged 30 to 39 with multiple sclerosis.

In DNA, the CDR3 is TGTGCCAGCAGTACGGCGGGGATTGAGCAGTTCTTC. Translating gives CASSTAGIEQFF. The V and J genes are TRBV2 and TRBJ2-1; D may be TRBD2 (6 bases). The CDR3 has 12 amino acids. V gave up 5 bases and J gave up 9 bases, with 11 bases separating them. Looked up from germline, CDR1 is SNHLY and CDR2 is FYNNEI. Based on the CDR3 plus reference TRBV2 and TRBJ2-1, the full variable domain is EPEVTQTPSHQVTQMGQEVILRCVPISNHLYFYWYRQILGQKVEFLVSFYNNEISEKSEIFDDQFSVERPDGSNFTLKIRSTKLEDSAMYFCASSTAGIEQFFGPGTRLTVL.